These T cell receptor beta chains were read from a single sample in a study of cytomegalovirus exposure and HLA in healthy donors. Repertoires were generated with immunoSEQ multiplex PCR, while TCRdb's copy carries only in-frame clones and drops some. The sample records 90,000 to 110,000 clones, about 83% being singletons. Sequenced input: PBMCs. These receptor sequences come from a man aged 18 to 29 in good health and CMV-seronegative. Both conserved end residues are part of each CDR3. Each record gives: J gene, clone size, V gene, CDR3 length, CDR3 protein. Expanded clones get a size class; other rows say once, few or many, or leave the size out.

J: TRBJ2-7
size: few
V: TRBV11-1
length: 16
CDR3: CASSPFTSGLSYEQYF

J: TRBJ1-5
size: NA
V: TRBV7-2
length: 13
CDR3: CASSPRGEQPQHF

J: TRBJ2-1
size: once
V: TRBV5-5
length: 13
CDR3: CASSPDTYNEQFF

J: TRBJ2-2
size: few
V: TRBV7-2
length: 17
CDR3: CASSSGLAGGPGGELFF

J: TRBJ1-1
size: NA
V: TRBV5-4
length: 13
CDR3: CASSLEGITEAFF

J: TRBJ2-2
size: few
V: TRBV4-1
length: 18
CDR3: CASSQDLQREANTGELFF

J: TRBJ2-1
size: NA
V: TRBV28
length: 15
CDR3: CASSPPNGAYNGQFF

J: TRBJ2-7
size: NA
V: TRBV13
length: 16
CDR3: CASSLGGGALSYEQYF

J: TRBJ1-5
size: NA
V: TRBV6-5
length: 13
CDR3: CASSEGGIQPQHF

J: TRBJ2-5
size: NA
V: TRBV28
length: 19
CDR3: CASAITRRTSGVWQETQYF

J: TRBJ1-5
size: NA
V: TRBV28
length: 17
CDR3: CASRLGSSGTSNRPQHF

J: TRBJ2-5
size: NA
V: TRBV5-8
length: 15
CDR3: CASSLVGTTQETQYF

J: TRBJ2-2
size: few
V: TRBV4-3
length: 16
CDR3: CASSQDGSGNTGELFF

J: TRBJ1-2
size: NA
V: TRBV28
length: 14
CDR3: CASTPLMANYGYTF

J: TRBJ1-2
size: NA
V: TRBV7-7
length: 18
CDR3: CASIFPGQDDLASYGYTF

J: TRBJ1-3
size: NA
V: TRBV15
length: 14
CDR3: CATSMARGRNTIYF

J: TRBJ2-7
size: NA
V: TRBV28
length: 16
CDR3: CASKSPPGQGLGEQYF

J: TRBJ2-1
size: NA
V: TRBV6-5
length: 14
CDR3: CATTQRQKYNEQFF

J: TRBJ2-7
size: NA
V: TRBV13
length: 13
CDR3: CASSAGGWAEQYF

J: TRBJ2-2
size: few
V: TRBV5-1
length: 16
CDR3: CASRELLAGGNGELFF

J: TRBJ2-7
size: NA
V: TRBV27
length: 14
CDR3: CASSPTGMSYEQYF

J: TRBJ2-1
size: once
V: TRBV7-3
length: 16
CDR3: CASSPNMGLANNEQFF

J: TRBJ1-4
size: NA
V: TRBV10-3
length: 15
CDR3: CAISQGTATNEKLFF

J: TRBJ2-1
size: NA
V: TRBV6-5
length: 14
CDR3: CASTGTSGRNEQFF

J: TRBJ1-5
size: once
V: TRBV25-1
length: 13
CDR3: CASSATTSQPQHF

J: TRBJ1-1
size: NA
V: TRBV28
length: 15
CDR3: CASSPTGVGNTEAFF

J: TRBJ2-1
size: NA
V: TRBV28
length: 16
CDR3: CASSLLVGRGQNEQFF

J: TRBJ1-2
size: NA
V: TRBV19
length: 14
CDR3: CASSWGQGSHGYTF

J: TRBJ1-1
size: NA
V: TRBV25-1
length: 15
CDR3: CASSARTLGDTEAFF

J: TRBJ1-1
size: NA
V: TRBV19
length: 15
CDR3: CASSMRFSGDTEAFF

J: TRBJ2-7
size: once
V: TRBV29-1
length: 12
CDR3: CSVAAESYEQYF

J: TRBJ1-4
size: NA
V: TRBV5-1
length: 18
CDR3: CASSLEVSLGGRNEKLFF

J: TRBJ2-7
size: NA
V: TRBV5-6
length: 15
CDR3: CASSVRVLNVYEQYF

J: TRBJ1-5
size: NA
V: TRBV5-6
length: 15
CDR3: CASSLGIGSNQPQHF

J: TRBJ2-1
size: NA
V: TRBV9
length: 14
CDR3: CASSARTGYNEQFF

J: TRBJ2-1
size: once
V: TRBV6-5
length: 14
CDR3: CASASGSSYNEQFF

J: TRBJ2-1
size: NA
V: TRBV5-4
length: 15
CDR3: CASSLVLAGHNEQFF

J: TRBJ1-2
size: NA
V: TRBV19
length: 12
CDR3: CASAPPGGGYTF

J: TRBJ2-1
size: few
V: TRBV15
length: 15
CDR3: CATSRGLAGDNEQFF

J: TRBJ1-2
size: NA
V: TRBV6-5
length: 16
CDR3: CASSYTGTGKGDGYTF

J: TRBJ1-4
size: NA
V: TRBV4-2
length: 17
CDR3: CASSQGQDRGRGEKLFF

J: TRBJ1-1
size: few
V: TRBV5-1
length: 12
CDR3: CASSLGRTEAFF

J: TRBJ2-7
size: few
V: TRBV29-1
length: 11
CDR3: CSVEFGGEQYF

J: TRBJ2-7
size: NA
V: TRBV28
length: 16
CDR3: CASSPLLVGPAGEQYF

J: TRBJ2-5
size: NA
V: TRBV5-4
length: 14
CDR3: CASSLREGGETQYF

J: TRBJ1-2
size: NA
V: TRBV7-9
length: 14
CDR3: CASSSGQFNYGYTF

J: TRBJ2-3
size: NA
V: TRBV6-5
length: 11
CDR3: CASNHGDTQYF

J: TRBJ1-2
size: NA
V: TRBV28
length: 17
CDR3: CASSSVVVQGRERGYTF

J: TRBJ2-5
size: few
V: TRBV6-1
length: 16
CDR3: CASSDLAGGGGETQYF